This T cell receptor (beta chain) emerged from a study of OX40 agonist ivuxolimab in advanced cancers. Produced via immunoSEQ multiplex PCR; TCRdb's table is partial and in-frame only. The profile shows tens of thousands of clones, approximately 90% of them singletons. V shed 4 bases, J shed 6 bases, and the junction held 14 bases outside the gene matches. CDR1 SEHNR and CDR2 FQNEAQ come from the germline V gene (reference sequence). CDR3 length: 18 residues. J is TRBJ2-3 and V is TRBV7-9; 12 positions match TRBD2. The sequence came from an adult with an advanced solid tumor such as melanoma, head and neck, liver or kidney cancer. The sample was CD4+ or CD8+ T cells sorted from blood, taken in a trial of the OX40 agonist ivuxolimab. For the CDR3, the DNA is TGTGCCAGCAGCTCAGCTGCCACCCAGGGACTAGCGGGTGATACGCAGTATTTT. It translates to CASSSAATQGLAGDTQYF.